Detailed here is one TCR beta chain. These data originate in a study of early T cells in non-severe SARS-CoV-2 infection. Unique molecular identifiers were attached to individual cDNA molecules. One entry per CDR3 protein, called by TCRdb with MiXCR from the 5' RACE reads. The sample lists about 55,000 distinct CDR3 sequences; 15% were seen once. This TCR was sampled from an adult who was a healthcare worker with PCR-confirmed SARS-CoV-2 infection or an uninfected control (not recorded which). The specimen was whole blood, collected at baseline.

The CDR3 DNA sequence: TGTGCCAGCAGCTTTTGGTCTAGCGGGTCTAGTAATGAGCAGTTCTTC. Its translation: CASSFWSSGSSNEQFF. This chain uses TRBV11-2 with TRBJ2-1; 8 nucleotides agree with TRBD2. V lost 3 bases to trimming and J lost 7 bases; unmatched junction nucleotides: 11. Germline loops: CDR1 SGHAT, CDR2 FQNNGV. The CDR3 sequence is 16 residues long.